This T cell receptor (beta chain) was captured in a study of blood T cell repertoires in COVID-19. Study context: In each case, the material was cDNA or gDNA derived from T cells, B-cell-depleted T cells, or PBMCs.

Looked up from germline, CDR1 is MNHEY and CDR2 is SVGAGI. The CDR3 is 13 amino acids. Between the trimmed V and J ends, which lost 6 bases and 4 bases, there was a span of 12 bases. Method: immunoSEQ multiplex PCR; TCRdb's copy keeps in-frame clones and lacks some. Among 340,000 or so clones, 65% to 90% were seen once, and the ten largest hold approximately 4%. The sample was PBMCs or T cells enriched from blood (not recorded which). The TCR comes from a woman aged 35 to 49 with acute COVID-19. The J gene is TRBJ1-2, the V gene TRBV6-5, with D perhaps matching TRBD1 (6 bases). The CDR3 here is CASSRGGAYGYTF. CDR3 bases: TGTGCCAGCAGCCGGGGGGGGGCCTATGGCTACACCTTC.